These 6 T cell receptor beta chains came from one sample sequenced in a study of OX40 agonist ivuxolimab in advanced cancers. TCRdb's copy holds only in-frame clones and misses some; the assay was immunoSEQ multiplex PCR. The sample has 73,000 or so clones, approximately 86% seen once. The sequencing here drew on CD4+ or CD8+ T cells sorted from blood, taken in a trial of the OX40 agonist ivuxolimab. The receptors originated from an adult with an advanced solid tumor such as melanoma, head and neck, liver or kidney cancer.

DNA for the CDR3: TGTGCCAGCAGCCCCGGGGGGCTGAGGGGTGAAAAACTGTTTTTT. This gives the protein CASSPGGLRGEKLFF. The chain couples TRBV28 to TRBJ1-4; D might be TRBD1 (6 bases). The CDR3 covers 15 residues. V gave up 6 bases and J gave up 7 bases, with 18 bases separating them. CDR1 MDHEN and CDR2 SYDVKM come from the germline V gene.

This clone was seen a few times. The chain recombines TRBV6-1 with TRBJ1-5, with D tentatively TRBD1 (5 bases). V lost 6 bases, J lost 2 bases, and 11 bases lay in between. The germline V gene encodes CDR1 MNHNS and CDR2 SASEGT. This CDR3 spans 14 amino acids. DNA of the CDR3: TGTGCCAGCAGGACGACAGCGGGCAATCAGCCCCAGCATTTT. Its translation is CASRTTAGNQPQHF.

The CDR3 protein is CASSERLLGPGSGANVLTF. In DNA form, the CDR3 reads TGTGCCAGCAGTGAAAGGTTACTGGGTCCGGGCTCTGGGGCCAACGTCCTGACTTTC. V usage is TRBV2 and J usage is TRBJ2-6, with no clear D. There are 19 residues in the CDR3. Germline V gives CDR1 SNHLY, CDR2 FYNNEI. Trimming pared 2 bases from V and 0 bases from J, leaving 17 bases between.

The chain carries TRBV7-2 and TRBJ2-7; D remains unclear. The CDR3 is 14 amino acids. Per germline, CDR1 SGHTA and CDR2 FQGNSA. V lost 4 bases, J lost 0 bases, and 10 bases lay in between. The CDR3 region is CASSSLGYSYEQYF. CDR3 bases: TGTGCCAGCAGCTCACTGGGCTACTCCTACGAGCAGTACTTC. Looking up the rest from reference TRBV7-2 and TRBJ2-7 gives the full variable domain: GAGVSQSPSNKVTEKGKDVELRCDPISGHTALYWYRQSLGQGLEFLIYFQGNSAPDKSGLPSDRFSAERTGGSVSTLTIQRTQQEDSAVYLCASSSLGYSYEQYFGPGTRLTVT.

This clone showed up just a few times. V gene TRBV29-1 combines with J gene TRBJ1-3; possibly TRBD1 for D (5 bases). V was shortened by 8 bases and J by 0 bases, with 14 bases between the two germline ends. The CDR3 sequence is 14 residues long. The germline V gene has CDR1 SQVTM and CDR2 ANQGSEA. The CDR3 reads CSFQGPTSGNTIYF. The CDR3 bases are TGCAGCTTCCAGGGACCTACCTCTGGAAACACCATATATTTT.

V usage is TRBV28 and J usage is TRBJ1-5; D is possibly TRBD1 (6 bases). Trimming stripped 5 bases from V and 6 bases from J, with 17 bases between. This CDR3 comprises 15 residues. Germline CDR1 reads MDHEN; CDR2 reads SYDVKM. The CDR3 sequence: CASSPLGRGFQPQHF. CDR3 bases: TGTGCCAGCAGTCCCCTAGGCAGGGGTTTTCAGCCCCAGCATTTT.